Listed here are 5 T cell receptor beta chains from one sample, sequenced in a study of blood T cell repertoires in COVID-19 (dated by TCRdb to between 2020 and 2021). The library relied on the immunoSEQ multiplex PCR assay. TCRdb re-hosts the immuneACCESS table, in-frame sequences only. Its copies lack some clones; in the studies checked, an unresolved V gene accounts for under half of them, and the cause for the rest is not known. Across this sample there are some 300,000 clones, with around 89% seen only once. The ten largest make up about 6% of the sample. Sequenced material: peripheral blood. All receptors derive from a woman aged 45-60 years with COVID-19, enrolled during active disease.

The V gene is TRBV3-1 (or the pseudogene TRBV3-2), the J gene TRBJ2-5, with 15 bases aligning to TRBD2. Germline CDR1 LGHDT, CDR2 YNNKEL (reference sequence). With V trimmed by 4 bases and J by 5 bases, 8 bases remained unmatched. The CDR3 covers 17 residues. CDR3 sequence reads: CASSRAGLAGGGETQYF. The CDR3 bases are TGTGCCAGCAGCCGCGCGGGACTAGCGGGAGGCGGGGAGACCCAGTACTTC.

The chain employs TRBV18 and TRBJ1-1; TRBD1 matches 8 bases. The germline V gene has CDR1 KGHSH and CDR2 LQKENI. The CDR3 extends over 16 amino acids. Losses at the gene ends were 0 bases for V and 5 bases for J; bases not matched to a gene: 8. The CDR3 nucleotides are TGTGCCAGCTCACCACCGCGCGGACAGGGCTGGACTGAAGCTTTCTTT. Translation: CASSPPRGQGWTEAFF.

This clone was detected only a few times. The same CDR3 also results from other DNA sequences found in this sample. The V and J genes are TRBV20-1 and TRBJ2-1; 9 bases fit TRBD1. The CDR3 extends over 14 amino acids. Per the germline V gene, CDR1 is DFQATT and CDR2 is SNEGSKA (reference sequence). V lost 3 bases to trimming and J lost 2 bases; unmatched junction nucleotides: 2. CDR3 residues: CSASGDRAYNEQFF. CDR3 bases: TGCAGTGCTAGTGGGGACAGGGCCTACAATGAGCAGTTCTTC.

The chain joins TRBV6-5 to TRBJ1-2; the D is unclear. There are 13 residues in the CDR3. Looked up from germline, CDR1 is MNHEY and CDR2 is SVGAGI. CDR3 loop: CASHGGRVYGYTF. DNA for the CDR3: TGTGCTAGCCATGGAGGGCGGGTCTATGGCTACACCTTC.

The chain combines TRBV19 with TRBJ2-6, with D possibly TRBD2 on 5 matching bases. The CDR3 is 17 amino acids. Trimming removed 4 bases from V and 2 bases from J, with 15 bases in between. Germline assignment: CDR1 LNHDA and CDR2 SQIVND (reference sequence). The CDR3 nucleotides read TGTGCCAGTAGTACGGGGAACCGAGGTCCTGGGGCCAACGTCCTGACTTTC. This translates into CASSTGNRGPGANVLTF.